Following are 15 T cell receptor beta chains from one sample sequenced in a study of T cells in localized non-small cell lung cancer. Method: immunoSEQ multiplex PCR; TCRdb's copy keeps in-frame clones and lacks some. Of around 140,000 clones in the sample, around 90% are singletons; the top ten hold approximately 1.5%. This specimen consisted of peripheral blood, obtained before any cancer treatment. The receptors were gathered from a female donor aged 60 or older with stage I lung adenocarcinoma.

This clone was counted once. The chain carries TRBV7-8 and TRBJ1-2; tentative D call: TRBD1 (5 bases). Looked up from germline, CDR1 is SGHVS and CDR2 is FQNEAQ. Trimming took 6 bases from V and 7 from J, leaving 18 bases between them. This CDR3 contains 14 residues. The CDR3 DNA reads TGTGCCAGCAGTTGGGAAGACAGCCTCCTTGGCTACACCTTC. Amino acids: CASSWEDSLLGYTF.

The chain has TRBV6-5 and TRBJ1-5; D remains unclear. The CDR3 runs 13 residues. Trimming stripped 5 bases from V and 9 bases from J, with 14 bases between. CDR1 MNHEY and CDR2 SVGAGI come from the germline V gene. The CDR3 spells CASSPLADGPQHF. The CDR3 region has the DNA TGTGCCAGCAGTCCCCTCGCGGACGGGCCCCAGCATTTT.

The genes are TRBV5-1 and TRBJ2-7, with no clear D. Germline assignment: CDR1 SGHRS and CDR2 YFSETQ. With 0 bases removed from V and 5 bases from J, the gap between germline ends came to 3 bases. CDR3 length equals 11 residues. Written as DNA, the CDR3 is TGCGCCAGCAGCTTGGTAGACGAGCAGTACTTC. Translation gives CASSLVDEQYF.

V and J are TRBV28 and TRBJ2-1, with 9 bases lining up with TRBD2. The germline CDR1 and CDR2 sequences are MDHEN and SYDVKM. There are 15 residues in the CDR3. Trimming took 1 base from V and 5 from J; bases not matched to a gene: 3. The DNA for the CDR3 is TGTGCCAGCAGTTTATCGTCTAGCGGGGACAATGAGCAGTTCTTC. Translation gives CASSLSSSGDNEQFF.

The rearrangement links TRBV6-1 to TRBJ1-5; 7 nucleotides align to TRBD1. Per germline, CDR1 MNHNS and CDR2 SASEGT. Losses at the gene ends were 7 bases for V and 7 bases for J; bases not matched to a gene: 13. The CDR3 is made up of 15 amino acids. CDR3 DNA: TGTGCCAGCAATGCCGCCCAGGGGGGTCTCCAGCCCCAGCATTTT. This gives the protein CASNAAQGGLQPQHF.

CDR3 loop: CASSLNSPLHF. CDR3 in DNA: TGTGCCAGCAGCTTAAACTCACCCCTCCACTTT. The rearrangement joins TRBV7-2 to TRBJ1-6; D not resolved. The CDR3 length is 11 residues. The germline CDR1 and CDR2 sequences are SGHTA and FQGNSA. Trimming cost V 2 bases and J 10 bases, with 3 bases left between them.

This chain links TRBV28 with TRBJ2-2; maybe TRBD1 (6 bases). The ends were cut back, 6 bases at V and 6 bases at J, with 14 bases in the middle. Germline loops: CDR1 MDHEN, CDR2 SYDVKM. The CDR3 is made up of 14 amino acids. CDR3 protein: CASRRTGLAGELFF. For the CDR3, the DNA is TGTGCCAGCAGGAGAACAGGGTTGGCCGGGGAGCTGTTTTTT.

The rearrangement uses TRBV2 and TRBJ2-3; D not certain. CDR1 is SNHLY and CDR2 is FYNNEI in the germline V gene. Trimming left V 8 bases short and J 3 bases short, with 9 bases between. The CDR3 is made up of 12 amino acids. CDR3 DNA sequence: TGTGCCAGCGATCGATTGACAGATACGCAGTATTTT. This gives the protein CASDRLTDTQYF.

The V call is TRBV6-4, the J call TRBJ2-3; D ambiguous. The CDR3 sequence is 13 residues long. From germline, CDR1 is MRHNA and CDR2 SNTAGT. The V gene lost 5 bases and the J gene lost 0 bases, with 6 bases spanning the gap. CDR3 nucleotide sequence: TGTGCCAGCAGTTTCAGCAGCACAGATACGCAGTATTTT. Translated: CASSFSSTDTQYF.

The chain couples TRBV15 to TRBJ2-4; no reliable D call. The CDR3 is 12 amino acids. Germline V lookup: CDR1 LNHNV, CDR2 YYDKDF (reference sequence). V was pared by 3 bases and J by 5 bases, with 5 bases between. In DNA form, the CDR3 reads TGTGCCACCAGCAGGGCAGAAAACATTCAGTACTTC. Translation: CATSRAENIQYF.

Regarding this clone: This sample includes further DNA sequences coding for the same CDR3. This sequence joins TRBV29-1 and TRBJ1-1; D possibly corresponds to TRBD1 (5 bases). The V end was cut by 6 bases, the J end by 0 bases, with 14 bases between. Germline CDR1 is SQVTM and CDR2 is ANQGSEA. This CDR3 has 14 residues. CDR3 amino acids: CSVGLGQVNTEAFF. CDR3 bases: TGCAGCGTGGGACTCGGGCAAGTGAACACTGAAGCTTTCTTT.

The J gene is TRBJ2-5, the V gene TRBV28; D may be TRBD1 (6 bases). The CDR3 consists of 17 residues. CDR1 and CDR2 (germline): MDHEN, SYDVKM. V lost 3 bases and J lost 1, with 18 bases in between. The CDR3 loop reads CASSFATLGQLQETQYF. In nucleotides, the CDR3 is TGTGCCAGCAGTTTCGCAACTCTTGGACAGCTCCAAGAGACCCAGTACTTC.

The rearrangement joins TRBV19 to TRBJ2-7; TRBD1 might be the D (6 bases). CDR1 and CDR2 (germline): LNHDA, SQIVND (reference sequence). With 6 bases removed from V and 6 bases from J, the gap between germline ends came to 18 bases. There are 14 residues in the CDR3. CDR3 nucleotides: TGTGCCAGTAGGCAACAGGGAATCCTAGGCGAGCAGTACTTC. Protein product: CASRQQGILGEQYF. Combining the CDR3 with reference TRBV19 and TRBJ2-7 gives the whole variable domain DGGITQSPKYLFRKEGQNVTLSCEQNLNHDAMYWYRQDPGQGLRLIYYSQIVNDFQKGDIAEGYSVSREKKESFPLTVTSAQKNPTAFYLCASRQQGILGEQYFGPGTRLTVT.

V and J are TRBV10-1 and TRBJ2-2; 10 bases fit TRBD2. The CDR3 has 14 residues. Germline V lookup: CDR1 WNHNN, CDR2 SYGVQD (reference sequence). Trimming at V came to 11 bases and at J to 7 bases, leaving 10 bases not matched to a gene. In DNA form, the CDR3 reads TGCGCCTCCTCTGGCCTAGCGGGGGTCGGGGAGCTGTTTTTT. The encoded protein is CASSGLAGVGELFF.

The chain uses TRBV14 and TRBJ1-2; no firm D call. The ends were cut back, 1 base at V and 8 bases at J, with 14 bases in the middle. The CDR3 has 14 residues. Germline-derived CDR1 and CDR2 are SGHDN and FVKESK. CDR3: CASSQAAAGFGYTF. DNA for the CDR3: TGTGCCAGCAGCCAAGCGGCGGCGGGGTTCGGCTACACCTTC. Complete variable domain (other parts from reference TRBV14 and TRBJ1-2): EAGVTQFPSHSVIEKGQTVTLRCDPISGHDNLYWYRRVMGKEIKFLLHFVKESKQDESGMPNNRFLAERTGGTYSTLKVQPAELEDSGVYFCASSQAAAGFGYTFGSGTRLTVV.